This T cell receptor beta chain comes out of a study of cytomegalovirus exposure and HLA in healthy donors. Researchers ran the PCR with 60 Vbeta and 13 Jbeta primers. Generated by immunoSEQ multiplex PCR, the TCRdb table keeps only in-frame clones and is missing some. The profile shows roughly 100,000 clones, nearly 15% of them singletons. There are a few counts of this clone. The V end was cut by 0 bases, the J end by 0 bases, with 9 bases between. In germline, CDR1 is SNHLY, CDR2 FYNNEI. The CDR3 totals 15 residues. The sample was PBMCs. This sequence originates from a female donor in good health and CMV-seronegative. The chain couples TRBV2 to TRBJ2-7; tentatively, D is TRBD1 (6 bases). In nucleotides, the CDR3 is TGTGCCAGCAGTGAAGCTGACAGGAGCTCCTACGAGCAGTACTTC. This gives the protein CASSEADRSSYEQYF.